One sample yielded the 3 T cell receptor beta chains listed below, sequenced in a study of CD8+ T cells in alopecia areata. Stated treatment: oral pan-JAK inhibitor, 5-10 mg twice daily. Following RNA extraction, reverse transcription yielded cDNA that acted as the sequencing template. Sequencing used immunoSEQ multiplex PCR; TCRdb keeps in-frame clones, though not all of them. This sample has 95,000 to 150,000 clones, with over 60% found just once. The sequencing here drew on CD4+ T cells sorted from blood, taken at week 4, from a patient treated with tofacitinib. The receptors were sampled from a human donor with alopecia areata.

The chain has TRBV28 and TRBJ2-3; no clear D. Germline values: CDR1 MDHEN, CDR2 SYDVKM. The CDR3 is 16 residues long. V was clipped by 5 bases and J by 3 bases, with 18 bases between them. CDR3 residues: CASSPPPLTRTDTQYF. The CDR3 DNA is TGTGCCAGCAGTCCACCGCCCCTTACACGGACAGATACGCAGTATTTT.

The gene calls are TRBV5-6 and TRBJ2-2, with no clear D. Germline lookup yields CDR1 SGHDT and CDR2 YYEEEE. This CDR3 comprises 16 residues. Trimming left V 0 bases short and J 4 bases short, with 13 bases between. CDR3 in DNA: TGTGCCAGCAGCTTGGTCCCTGGGGTAGGCACCGGGGAGCTGTTTTTT. Encoded protein: CASSLVPGVGTGELFF.

The CDR3 DNA reads as TGTGCCAGCAGTTTATCTGGCCCCAATCAGCCCCAGCATTTT. This encodes CASSLSGPNQPQHF. This chain connects TRBV6-5 to TRBJ1-5; unclear D gene. CDR3 length: 14 residues. Trimming took 4 bases from V and 3 from J, leaving 10 bases between them. The germline V gene encodes CDR1 MNHEY and CDR2 SVGAGI.